This T cell receptor (beta chain) was recorded in a study of blood T cell repertoires in COVID-19. For the study at large: T cells, B-cell-depleted T cells, or PBMCs provided the cDNA or gDNA that served as material.

Per the original data handling: Scientists estimated how many nucleated cells there were by amplifying reference gene primers. TCRdb's table, derived via immunoSEQ multiplex PCR, lists solely in-frame clones and lacks some. The V and J calls and clone size were taken over from that table, and D and trimming were inferred from the DNA. This sample has roughly 240,000 clones, with about 88% found just once. V was clipped by 6 bases and J by 7 bases; unmatched bases: 1. In germline, CDR1 is ENHRY, CDR2 SYGVKD. CDR3 length equals 13 residues. The sequenced sample consisted of peripheral blood. The chain links TRBV10-3 to TRBJ1-6; 9 positions agree with TRBD1. The TCR comes from a man aged 18-30 years with active or convalescent COVID-19. The CDR3 DNA reads TGTGCCATCAGCGGACAGGGGAATTCACCCCTCCACTTT. Translation: CAISGQGNSPLHF.